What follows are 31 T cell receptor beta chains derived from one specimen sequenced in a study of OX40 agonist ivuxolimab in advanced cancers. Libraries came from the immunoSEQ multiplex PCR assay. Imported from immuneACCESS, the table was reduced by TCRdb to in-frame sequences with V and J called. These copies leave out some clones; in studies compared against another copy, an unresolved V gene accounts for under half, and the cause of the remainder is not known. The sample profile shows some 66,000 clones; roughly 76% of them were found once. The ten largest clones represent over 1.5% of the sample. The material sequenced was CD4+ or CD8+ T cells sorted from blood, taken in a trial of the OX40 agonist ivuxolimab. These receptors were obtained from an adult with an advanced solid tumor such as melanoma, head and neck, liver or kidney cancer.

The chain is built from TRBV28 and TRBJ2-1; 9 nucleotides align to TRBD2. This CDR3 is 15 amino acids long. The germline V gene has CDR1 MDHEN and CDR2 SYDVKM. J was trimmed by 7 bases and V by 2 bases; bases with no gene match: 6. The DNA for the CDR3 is TGTGCCAGCAGTTTAGGGATAGCGGGAGCGAATGAGCAGTTCTTC. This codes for CASSLGIAGANEQFF.

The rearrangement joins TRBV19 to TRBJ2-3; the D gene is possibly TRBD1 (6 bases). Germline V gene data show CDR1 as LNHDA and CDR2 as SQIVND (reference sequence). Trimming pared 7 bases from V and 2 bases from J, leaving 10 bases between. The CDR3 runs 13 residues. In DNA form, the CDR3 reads TGTGCCAGTAATTCAGGGGACACAGATACGCAGTATTTT. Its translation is CASNSGDTDTQYF.

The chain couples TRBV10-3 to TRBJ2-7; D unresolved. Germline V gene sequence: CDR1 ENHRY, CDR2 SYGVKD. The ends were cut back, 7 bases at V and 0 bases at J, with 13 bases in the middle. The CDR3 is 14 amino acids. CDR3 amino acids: CAITDADLSYEQYF. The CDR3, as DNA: TGTGCCATCACGGACGCGGACCTCTCCTACGAGCAGTACTTC.

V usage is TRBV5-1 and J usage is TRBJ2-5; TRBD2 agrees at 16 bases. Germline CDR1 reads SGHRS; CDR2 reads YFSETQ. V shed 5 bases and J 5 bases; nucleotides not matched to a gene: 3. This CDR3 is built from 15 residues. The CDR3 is CASRGLAGGTETQYF. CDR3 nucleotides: TGCGCCAGCAGGGGACTAGCGGGAGGGACTGAGACCCAGTACTTC. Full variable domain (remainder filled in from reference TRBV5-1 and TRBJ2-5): KAGVTQTPRYLIKTRGQQVTLSCSPISGHRSVSWYQQTPGQGLQFLFEYFSETQRNKGNFPGRFSGRQFSNSRSEMNVSTLELGDSALYLCASRGLAGGTETQYFGPGTRLLVL.

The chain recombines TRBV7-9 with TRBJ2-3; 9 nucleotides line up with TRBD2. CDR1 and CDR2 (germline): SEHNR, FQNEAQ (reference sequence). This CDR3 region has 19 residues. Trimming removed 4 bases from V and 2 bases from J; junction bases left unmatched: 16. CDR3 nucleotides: TGTGCCAGCAGCTCGGGACTGATCAGGACTAGCGAGACCACAGATACGCAGTATTTT. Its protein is CASSSGLIRTSETTDTQYF.

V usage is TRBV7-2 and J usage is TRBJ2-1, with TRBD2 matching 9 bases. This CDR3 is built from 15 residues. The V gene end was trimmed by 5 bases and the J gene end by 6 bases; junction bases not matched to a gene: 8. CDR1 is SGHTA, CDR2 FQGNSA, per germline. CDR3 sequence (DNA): TGTGCCAGCAGCCCAACTGGACTAGCGACCAATGAGCAGTTCTTC. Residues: CASSPTGLATNEQFF. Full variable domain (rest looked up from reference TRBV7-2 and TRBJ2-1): GAGVSQSPSNKVTEKGKDVELRCDPISGHTALYWYRQSLGQGLEFLIYFQGNSAPDKSGLPSDRFSAERTGGSVSTLTIQRTQQEDSAVYLCASSPTGLATNEQFFGPGTRLTVL.

The CDR3 nucleotides read TGTGCCAGCTCACCACCAGGGACTTCTTATGGCTACACCTTC. This gives the protein CASSPPGTSYGYTF. The chain recombines TRBV18 with TRBJ1-2, with a tentative D call TRBD1 (5 bases). V was shortened by 0 bases and J by 5 bases, with 10 bases between the two germline ends. CDR1 is KGHSH and CDR2 is LQKENI in the germline V gene. CDR3 length: 14 residues. Based on the CDR3 plus reference TRBV18 and TRBJ1-2, the full variable domain is NAGVMQNPRHLVRRRGQEARLRCSPMKGHSHVYWYRQLPEEGLKFMVYLQKENIIDESGMPKERFSAEFPKEGPSILRIQQVVRGDSAAYFCASSPPGTSYGYTFGSGTRLTVV.

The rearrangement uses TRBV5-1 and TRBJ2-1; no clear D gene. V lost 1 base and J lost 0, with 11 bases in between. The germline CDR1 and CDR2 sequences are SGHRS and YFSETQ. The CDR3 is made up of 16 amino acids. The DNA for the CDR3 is TGCGCCAGCAGCTTGTCGGGCCGGAGCTCCTACAATGAGCAGTTCTTC. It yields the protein CASSLSGRSSYNEQFF.

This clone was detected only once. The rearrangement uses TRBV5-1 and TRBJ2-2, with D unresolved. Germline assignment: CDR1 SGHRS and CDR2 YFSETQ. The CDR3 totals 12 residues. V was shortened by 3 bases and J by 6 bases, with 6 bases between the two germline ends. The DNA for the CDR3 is TGCGCCAGCAGCTCACCCTCCGGGGAGCTGTTTTTT. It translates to CASSSPSGELFF.

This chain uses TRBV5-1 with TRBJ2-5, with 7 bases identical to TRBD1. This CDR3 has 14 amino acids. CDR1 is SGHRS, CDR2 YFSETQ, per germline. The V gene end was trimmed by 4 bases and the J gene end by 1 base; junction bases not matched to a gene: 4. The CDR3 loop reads CASSNYRGQETQYF. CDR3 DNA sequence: TGCGCCAGCAGCAACTACAGGGGCCAAGAGACCCAGTACTTC.

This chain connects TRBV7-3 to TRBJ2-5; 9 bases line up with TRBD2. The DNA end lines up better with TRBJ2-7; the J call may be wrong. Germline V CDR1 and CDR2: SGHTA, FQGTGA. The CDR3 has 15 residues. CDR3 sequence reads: CASSANLAGRYEQYF. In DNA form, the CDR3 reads TGTGCCAGCAGCGCAAACCTAGCGGGAAGGTACGAGCAGTACTTC.

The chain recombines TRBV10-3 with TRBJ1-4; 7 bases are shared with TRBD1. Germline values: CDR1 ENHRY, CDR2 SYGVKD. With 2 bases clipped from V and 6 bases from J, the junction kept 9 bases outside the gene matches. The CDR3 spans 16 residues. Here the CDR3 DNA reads TGTGCCATCAGTGAGCGAATACAGGGGAATGATGAAAAACTGTTTTTT. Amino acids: CAISERIQGNDEKLFF.

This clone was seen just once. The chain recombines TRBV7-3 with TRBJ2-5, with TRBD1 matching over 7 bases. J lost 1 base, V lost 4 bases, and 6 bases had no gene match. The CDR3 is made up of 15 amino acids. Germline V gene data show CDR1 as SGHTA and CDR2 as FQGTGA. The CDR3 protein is CASSSDRQGQETQYF. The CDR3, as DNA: TGTGCCAGCAGCTCAGATAGACAGGGCCAAGAGACCCAGTACTTC.

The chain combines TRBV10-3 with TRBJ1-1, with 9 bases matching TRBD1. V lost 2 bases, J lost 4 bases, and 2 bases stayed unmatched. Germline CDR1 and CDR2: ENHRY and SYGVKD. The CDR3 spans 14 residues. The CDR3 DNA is TGTGCCATCAGTGAGCTGGGACAGGGCACTGAAGCTTTCTTT. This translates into CAISELGQGTEAFF.

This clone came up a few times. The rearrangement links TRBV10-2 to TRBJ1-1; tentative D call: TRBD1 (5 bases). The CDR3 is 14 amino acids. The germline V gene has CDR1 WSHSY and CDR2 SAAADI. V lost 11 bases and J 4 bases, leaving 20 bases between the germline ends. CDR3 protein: CASWGPGRGTEAFF. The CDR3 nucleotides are TGCGCCTCATGGGGCCCCGGGCGGGGCACTGAAGCTTTCTTT.

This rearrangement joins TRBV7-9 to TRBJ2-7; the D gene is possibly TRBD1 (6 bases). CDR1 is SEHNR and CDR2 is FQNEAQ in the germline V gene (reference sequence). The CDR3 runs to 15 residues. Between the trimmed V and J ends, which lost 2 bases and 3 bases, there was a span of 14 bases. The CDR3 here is CASSLSRGAIYEQYF. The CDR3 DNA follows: TGTGCCAGCAGCTTAAGCAGGGGAGCGATCTACGAGCAGTACTTC.

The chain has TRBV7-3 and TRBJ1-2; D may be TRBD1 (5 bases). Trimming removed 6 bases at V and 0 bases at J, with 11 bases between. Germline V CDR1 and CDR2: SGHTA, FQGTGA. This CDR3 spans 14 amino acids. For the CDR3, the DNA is TGTGCCAGCAGAGGGACGGACACTAACTATGGCTACACCTTC. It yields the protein CASRGTDTNYGYTF.

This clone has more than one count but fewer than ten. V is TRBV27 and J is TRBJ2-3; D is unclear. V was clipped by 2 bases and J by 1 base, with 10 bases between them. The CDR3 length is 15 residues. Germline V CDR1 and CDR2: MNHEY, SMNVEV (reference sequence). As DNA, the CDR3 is TGTGCCAGCAGTTTAGGTTCACGACGCACAGATACGCAGTATTTT. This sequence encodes CASSLGSRRTDTQYF.

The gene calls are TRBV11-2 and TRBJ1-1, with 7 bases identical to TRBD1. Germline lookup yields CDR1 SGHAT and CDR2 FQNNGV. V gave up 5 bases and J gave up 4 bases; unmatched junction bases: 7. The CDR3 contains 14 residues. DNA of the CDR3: TGTGCCAGCAGCCCGCAACAGGGGTCCACTGAAGCTTTCTTT. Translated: CASSPQQGSTEAFF.

The CDR3 is CASSARQGRGGYTF. CDR3 bases: TGTGCCAGCAGTGCTAGACAGGGAAGAGGTGGCTACACCTTC. The gene calls are TRBV27 and TRBJ1-2, with TRBD1 identical over 7 bases. CDR3 length: 14 amino acids. With 5 bases clipped from V and 7 bases from J, the junction kept 10 bases outside the gene matches. From germline, CDR1 is MNHEY and CDR2 SMNVEV (reference sequence).

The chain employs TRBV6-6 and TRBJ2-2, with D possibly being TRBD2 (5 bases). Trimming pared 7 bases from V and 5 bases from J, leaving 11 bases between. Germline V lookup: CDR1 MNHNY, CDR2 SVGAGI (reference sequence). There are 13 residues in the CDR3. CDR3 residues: CASTTGKTGELFF. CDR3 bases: TGTGCCAGCACCACGGGGAAAACCGGGGAGCTGTTTTTT.

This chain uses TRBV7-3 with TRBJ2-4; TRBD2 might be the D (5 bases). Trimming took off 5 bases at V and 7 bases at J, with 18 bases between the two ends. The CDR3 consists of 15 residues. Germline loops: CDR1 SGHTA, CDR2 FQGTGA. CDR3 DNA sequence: TGTGCCAGCAGCCCTGGGTGGCCGGAGGAGAACATTCAGTACTTC. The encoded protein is CASSPGWPEENIQYF.

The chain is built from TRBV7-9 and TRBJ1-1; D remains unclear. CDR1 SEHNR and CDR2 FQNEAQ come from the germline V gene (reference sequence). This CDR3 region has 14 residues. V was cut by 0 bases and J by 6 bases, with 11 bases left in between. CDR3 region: CASSLAFLVAEAFF. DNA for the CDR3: TGTGCCAGCAGCTTAGCGTTCCTTGTCGCTGAAGCTTTCTTT.

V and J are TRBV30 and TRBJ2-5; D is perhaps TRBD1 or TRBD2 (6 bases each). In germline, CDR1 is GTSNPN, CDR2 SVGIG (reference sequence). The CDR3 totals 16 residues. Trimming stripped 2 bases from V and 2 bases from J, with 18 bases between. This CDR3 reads CAWSKRIRGRQETQYF. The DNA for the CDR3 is TGTGCCTGGAGTAAGAGGATCCGGGGGCGGCAAGAGACCCAGTACTTC.

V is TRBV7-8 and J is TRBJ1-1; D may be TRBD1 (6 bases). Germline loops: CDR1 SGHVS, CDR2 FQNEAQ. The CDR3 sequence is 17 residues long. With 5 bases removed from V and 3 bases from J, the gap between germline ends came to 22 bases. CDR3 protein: CASSLTLYRVVDTEAFF. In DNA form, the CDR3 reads TGTGCCAGCAGCCTAACGCTCTACAGGGTAGTGGACACTGAAGCTTTCTTT. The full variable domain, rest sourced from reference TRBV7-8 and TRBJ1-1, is GAGVSQSPRYKVAKRGQDVALRCDPISGHVSLFWYQQALGQGPEFLTYFQNEAQLDKSGLPSDRFFAERPEGSVSTLKIQRTQQEDSAVYLCASSLTLYRVVDTEAFFGQGTRLTVV.

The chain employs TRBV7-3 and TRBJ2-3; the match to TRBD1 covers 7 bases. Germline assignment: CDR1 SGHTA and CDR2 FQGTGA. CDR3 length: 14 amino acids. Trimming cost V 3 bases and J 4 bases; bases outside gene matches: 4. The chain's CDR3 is CASSFGTASDTQYF. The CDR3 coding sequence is TGTGCCAGCAGCTTTGGGACAGCTTCAGATACGCAGTATTTT.

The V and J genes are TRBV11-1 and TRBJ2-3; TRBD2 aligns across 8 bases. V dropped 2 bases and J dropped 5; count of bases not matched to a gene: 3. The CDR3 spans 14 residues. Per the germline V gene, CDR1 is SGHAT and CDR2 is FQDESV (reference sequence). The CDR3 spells CASSLSGGIDTQYF. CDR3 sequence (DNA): TGTGCCAGCAGCTTATCGGGGGGGATAGATACGCAGTATTTT.

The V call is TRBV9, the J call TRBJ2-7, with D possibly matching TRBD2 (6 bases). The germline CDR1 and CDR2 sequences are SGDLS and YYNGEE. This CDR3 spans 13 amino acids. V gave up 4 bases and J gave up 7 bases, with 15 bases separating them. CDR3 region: CASSSGVSREQYF. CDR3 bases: TGTGCCAGCAGCTCGGGGGTTTCACGGGAGCAGTACTTC.

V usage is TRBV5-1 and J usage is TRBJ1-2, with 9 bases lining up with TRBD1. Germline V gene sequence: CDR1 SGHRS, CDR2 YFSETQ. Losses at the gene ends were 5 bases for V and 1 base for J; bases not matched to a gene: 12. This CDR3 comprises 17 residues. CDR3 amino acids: CASRSWAGTGFNYGYTF. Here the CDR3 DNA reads TGCGCCAGCAGGTCGTGGGCCGGGACAGGGTTTAACTATGGCTACACCTTC. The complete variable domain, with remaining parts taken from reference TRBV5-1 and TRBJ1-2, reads KAGVTQTPRYLIKTRGQQVTLSCSPISGHRSVSWYQQTPGQGLQFLFEYFSETQRNKGNFPGRFSGRQFSNSRSEMNVSTLELGDSALYLCASRSWAGTGFNYGYTFGSGTRLTVV.

The CDR3 is CASSPLAGVPIEQFF. Here the CDR3 DNA reads TGTGCCAGCAGTCCTCTAGCGGGAGTCCCCATTGAGCAGTTCTTC. The rearrangement joins TRBV9 to TRBJ2-1; 10 bases fit TRBD2. Germline CDR1 SGDLS, CDR2 YYNGEE. The CDR3 runs to 15 residues. The trim removed 5 bases at V and 9 bases at J, leaving 11 bases unmatched.

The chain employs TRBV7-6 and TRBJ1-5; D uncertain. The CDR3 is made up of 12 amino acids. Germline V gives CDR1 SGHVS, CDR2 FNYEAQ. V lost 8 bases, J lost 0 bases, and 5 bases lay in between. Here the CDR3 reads CASALSNQPQHF. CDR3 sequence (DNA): TGTGCCAGCGCCCTTAGCAATCAGCCCCAGCATTTT.